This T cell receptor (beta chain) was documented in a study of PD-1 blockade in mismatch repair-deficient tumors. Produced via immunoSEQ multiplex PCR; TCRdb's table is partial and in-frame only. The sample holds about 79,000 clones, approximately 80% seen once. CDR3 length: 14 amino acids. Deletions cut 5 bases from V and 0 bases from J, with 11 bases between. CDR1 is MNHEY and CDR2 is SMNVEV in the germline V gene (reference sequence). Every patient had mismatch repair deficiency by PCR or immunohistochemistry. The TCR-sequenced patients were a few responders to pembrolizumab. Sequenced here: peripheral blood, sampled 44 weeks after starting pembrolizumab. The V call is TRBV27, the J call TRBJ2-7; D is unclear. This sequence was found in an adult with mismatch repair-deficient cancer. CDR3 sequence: CASSPRRSSYEQYF. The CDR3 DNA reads TGTGCCAGCAGTCCGCGACGGAGCTCCTACGAGCAGTACTTC.